Each of the 20 T cell receptor beta chains below was sequenced from the same sample in a study of cytomegalovirus exposure and HLA in healthy donors. Use of 60 Vbeta and 13 Jbeta primers characterized the PCR. Profiled with immunoSEQ multiplex PCR; TCRdb holds only in-frame clones, not every one. The sample records approximately 150,000 clones, 9.4% being singletons. The sample comprised PBMCs. The receptors stem from a male donor in good health and CMV-seronegative.

The gene calls are TRBV11-2 and TRBJ2-7; TRBD1 matches 7 bases. The CDR3 length is 15 residues. V lost 1 base to trimming and J lost 3 bases; unmatched junction nucleotides: 6. Germline lookup yields CDR1 SGHAT and CDR2 FQNNGV. CDR3 protein: CASSLGPGGIYEQYF. DNA for the CDR3: TGTGCCAGCAGCTTAGGGCCAGGGGGTATCTACGAGCAGTACTTC.

This clone was seen a handful of times. CDR3 DNA sequence: TGTGCCAGCTCACCACCTAGCGGGGCCACAGATACGCAGTATTTT. This encodes CASSPPSGATDTQYF. The chain has TRBV18 and TRBJ2-3; 8 nucleotides line up with TRBD2. This CDR3 spans 15 amino acids. The germline V gene encodes CDR1 KGHSH and CDR2 LQKENI. V was clipped by 0 bases and J by 2 bases; unmatched bases: 1.

This clone was counted only a few times. This sequence joins TRBV27 and TRBJ1-4, with 8 bases that match TRBD1. This CDR3 is 13 amino acids long. J gave up 10 bases and V 7 bases, and 8 bases lay outside the gene matches. Germline lookup yields CDR1 MNHEY and CDR2 SMNVEV (reference sequence). CDR3 loop: CASTFNRGGKLFF. The CDR3 DNA reads TGTGCCAGCACCTTCAACAGGGGGGGAAAACTGTTTTTT. Full variable domain (remainder filled in from reference TRBV27 and TRBJ1-4): EAQVTQNPRYLITVTGKKLTVTCSQNMNHEYMSWYRQDPGLGLRQIYYSMNVEVTDKGDVPEGYKVSRKEKRNFPLILESPSPNQTSLYFCASTFNRGGKLFFGSGTQLSVL.

The gene calls are TRBV7-2 and TRBJ2-2; TRBD2 matches at 7 bases. J was trimmed by 2 bases and V by 5 bases; bases with no gene match: 8. CDR3 length equals 16 residues. Per germline, CDR1 SGHTA and CDR2 FQGNSA. In DNA form, the CDR3 reads TGTGCCAGCAGCCGGACGGCGGGGGTTAACACCGGGGAGCTGTTTTTT. Protein: CASSRTAGVNTGELFF.

This clone was found a few times. The chain joins TRBV7-9 to TRBJ1-2; 7 nucleotides match TRBD1. This CDR3 spans 14 amino acids. V was pared by 3 bases and J by 4 bases, with 5 bases of the junction left unmatched. Germline CDR1 is SEHNR and CDR2 is FQNEAQ (reference sequence). CDR3 sequence (DNA): TGTGCCAGCAGCTTTGGAGGGGGCGGCTATGGCTACACCTTC. This codes for CASSFGGGGYGYTF.

V usage is TRBV19 and J usage is TRBJ2-1; 8 bases fit TRBD1. V dropped 5 bases and J dropped 9; count of bases not matched to a gene: 6. The length of the CDR3 is 13 residues. Germline V lookup: CDR1 LNHDA, CDR2 SQIVND (reference sequence). CDR3 region: CASSPDRVGEQFF. Here the CDR3 DNA reads TGTGCCAGTAGTCCGGACAGGGTTGGTGAGCAGTTCTTC.

The chain joins TRBV5-1 to TRBJ1-4, with D unresolved. V was trimmed by 2 bases and J by 4 bases, leaving 9 bases between them. The CDR3 length is 14 residues. Germline assignment: CDR1 SGHRS and CDR2 YFSETQ. The CDR3 region is CASSLNSYNEKLFF. The CDR3 nucleotides are TGCGCCAGCAGCTTAAACAGCTATAATGAAAAACTGTTTTTT.

The chain couples TRBV4-3 to TRBJ2-1; tentative D call: TRBD1 (5 bases). The V end was cut by 4 bases, the J end by 2 bases, with 24 bases between. The germline V gene has CDR1 LGHNA and CDR2 YSLEER. This CDR3 region has 19 residues. The CDR3 loop reads CASSLGADPRPVAYNEQFF. CDR3 nucleotides: TGCGCCAGCAGCCTAGGGGCAGACCCTCGCCCCGTAGCCTACAATGAGCAGTTCTTC.

Only a few counts were recorded for this clone. The CDR3 loop reads CASSQEPGFSTGELFF. The CDR3, as DNA: TGCGCCAGCAGCCAAGAACCGGGGTTTTCGACCGGGGAGCTGTTTTTT. The chain uses TRBV4-1 and TRBJ2-2; TRBD2 is a possible D gene (5 bases). The CDR3 length is 16 residues. CDR1 is MGHRA, CDR2 YSYEKL, per germline. With 0 bases removed from V and 5 bases from J, the gap between germline ends came to 13 bases.

The chain recombines TRBV6-5 with TRBJ2-5; 8 bases agree with TRBD1. J gave up 7 bases and V 1 base, and 5 bases lay outside the gene matches. Germline V gene lookup returns CDR1 MNHEY and CDR2 SVGAGI. The CDR3 is 14 residues long. CDR3 coding DNA: TGTGCCAGCAGTTACTTGGACAGGGAAGGGACCCAGTACTTC. This sequence encodes CASSYLDREGTQYF.

This clone was detected only a few times. J is TRBJ1-5 and V is TRBV7-2; tentatively, D is TRBD1 (6 bases). Between the trimmed V and J ends, which lost 1 base and 4 bases, there was a span of 14 bases. The CDR3 runs to 16 residues. Germline V gene sequence: CDR1 SGHTA, CDR2 FQGNSA. The CDR3 DNA reads as TGTGCCAGCAGCTTAGGGGGGCCCTCGCTTAATCAGCCCCAGCATTTT. It is translated as CASSLGGPSLNQPQHF.

This clone was picked up a small number of times. The chain has TRBV29-1 and TRBJ1-2; D remains ambiguous. V lost 5 bases and J 5 bases, leaving 9 bases between the germline ends. Per germline, CDR1 SQVTM and CDR2 ANQGSEA. The CDR3 extends over 11 amino acids. The CDR3 nucleotides read TGCAGCGTTCAGAGGGATTATGGCTACACCTTC. Amino acid sequence: CSVQRDYGYTF.

This clone occurred a few times. The CDR3 bases are TGTGCCAGCAGCTTAGTAGGCCCGACGGGACTAGCGGGGCACGGACGGAATACGCAGTATTTT. The encoded protein is CASSLVGPTGLAGHGRNTQYF. This chain uses TRBV7-3 with TRBJ2-3; 13 positions match TRBD2. Germline V CDR1 and CDR2: SGHTA, FQGTGA. The CDR3 is 21 residues long. V was clipped by 2 bases and J by 7 bases; unmatched bases: 21.

This clone occurred a few times. This chain joins TRBV28 and TRBJ1-5; D may be TRBD1 (6 bases). CDR3 length: 14 residues. Trimming pared 5 bases from V and 7 bases from J, leaving 15 bases between. Germline V gene data show CDR1 as MDHEN and CDR2 as SYDVKM. CDR3 nucleotides: TGTGCCAGCAGTCCCAGCGGGGGGCGGCAGCCCCAGCATTTT. It translates to CASSPSGGRQPQHF.

In this sample, this clone turned up a few times. The chain links TRBV27 to TRBJ1-1, with D unclear. V was trimmed by 6 bases and J by 5 bases, leaving 28 bases between them. CDR3 length: 18 amino acids. Germline loops: CDR1 MNHEY, CDR2 SMNVEV (reference sequence). The CDR3 here is CASSLPPSPFHPGTEAFF. In DNA, the CDR3 is TGTGCCAGCAGCCTACCTCCCTCCCCCTTTCATCCGGGAACTGAAGCTTTCTTT.

Here the CDR3 reads CASSHDPTRGGHNSPLHF. The DNA for the CDR3 is TGCGCCAGCAGCCATGACCCGACCCGGGGTGGACATAATTCACCCCTCCACTTT. This chain connects TRBV4-3 to TRBJ1-6, with no clear D. V lost 3 bases and J lost 5, with 20 bases in between. The CDR3 contains 18 residues. From germline, CDR1 is LGHNA and CDR2 YSLEER.

The chain uses TRBV4-1 and TRBJ1-1, with 10 bases identical to TRBD1. Germline V gives CDR1 MGHRA, CDR2 YSYEKL. Trimming cost V 2 bases and J 1 base; bases outside gene matches: 7. The CDR3 runs 17 residues. The CDR3 sequence: CASSQFLGQGGNTEAFF. CDR3 sequence (DNA): TGCGCCAGCAGCCAATTCCTCGGACAGGGGGGGAACACTGAAGCTTTCTTT.

This clone was counted only a few times. The chain recombines TRBV27 with TRBJ2-7; 8 bases line up with TRBD2. The germline V gene encodes CDR1 MNHEY and CDR2 SMNVEV (reference sequence). The CDR3 length is 15 residues. V gave up 1 base and J gave up 2 bases; unmatched junction bases: 4. In nucleotides, the CDR3 is TGTGCCAGCAGTTTATTGGCGGGGGGTCCCTACGAGCAGTACTTC. Residues: CASSLLAGGPYEQYF.

The chain recombines TRBV19 with TRBJ2-3; 7 bases are shared with TRBD2. The CDR3 runs to 15 residues. V gave up 6 bases and J gave up 0 bases; unmatched junction bases: 6. Germline V CDR1 and CDR2: LNHDA, SQIVND (reference sequence). The CDR3 nucleotides are TGTGCCAGTAGAGACCCGGGACTAAGCACAGATACGCAGTATTTT. The encoded protein is CASRDPGLSTDTQYF.

The V gene is TRBV7-9, the J gene TRBJ1-1, with 9 bases fitting TRBD1. V shed 2 bases, J shed 1 base, and the junction held 5 bases outside the gene matches. The CDR3 contains 16 residues. Germline V gene lookup returns CDR1 SEHNR and CDR2 FQNEAQ (reference sequence). This CDR3 reads CASSLRGQGSNTEAFF. CDR3 DNA: TGTGCCAGCAGCTTAAGAGGACAGGGGTCGAACACTGAAGCTTTCTTT.